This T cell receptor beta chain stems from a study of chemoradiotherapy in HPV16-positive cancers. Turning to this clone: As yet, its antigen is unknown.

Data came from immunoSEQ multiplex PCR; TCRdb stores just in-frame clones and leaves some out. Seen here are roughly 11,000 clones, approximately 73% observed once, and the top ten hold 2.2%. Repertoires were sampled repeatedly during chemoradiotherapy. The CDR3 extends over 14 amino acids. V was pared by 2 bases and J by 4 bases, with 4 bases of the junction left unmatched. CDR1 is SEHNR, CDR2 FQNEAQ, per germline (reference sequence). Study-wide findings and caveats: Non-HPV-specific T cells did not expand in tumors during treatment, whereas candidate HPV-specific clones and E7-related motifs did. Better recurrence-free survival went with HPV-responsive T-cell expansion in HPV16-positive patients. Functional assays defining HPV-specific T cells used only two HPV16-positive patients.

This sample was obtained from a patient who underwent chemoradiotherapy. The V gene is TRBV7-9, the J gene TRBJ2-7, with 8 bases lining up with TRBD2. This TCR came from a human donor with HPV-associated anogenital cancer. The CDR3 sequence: CASSLSGGVYEQYF. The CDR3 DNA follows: TGTGCCAGCAGCTTAAGCGGGGGAGTGTACGAGCAGTACTTC.